The 27 T cell receptor beta chains listed next were all sequenced from one sample in a study of molecular identifiers for immune sequencing clone quantification. Via MiXCR, TCRdb re-called the PCR reads, giving one row per CDR3 protein. Altogether some 320,000 distinct CDR3 sequences are present, about 22% being singletons, with the ten largest covering roughly 0.7%. Sequencing was carried out using naive CD8+ T cells from blood, with Jurkat cell RNA spiked in. Subset of the sample: FACS-sorted CD8+CD4-CCR7+CD45RA+ naive T cells. The receptors come from a human donor in good health. Some libraries in this study had Jurkat cell RNA spiked in.

V gene TRBV20-1 combines with J gene TRBJ2-1; the D gene is possibly TRBD1 (5 bases). This CDR3 has 13 amino acids. Trimming removed 0 bases at V and 8 bases at J, with 11 bases between. Germline V gene lookup returns CDR1 DFQATT and CDR2 SNEGSKA (reference sequence). CDR3 bases: TGCAGTGCTAGAGACAGGGTTCGGGATGAGCAGTTCTTC. It yields the protein CSARDRVRDEQFF.

Ten or more counts support this clonotype. The gene calls are TRBV19 and TRBJ1-5, with 7 bases that match TRBD1. CDR1 and CDR2 (germline): LNHDA, SQIVND (reference sequence). The CDR3 runs to 14 residues. After removal of 3 bases from V and 7 bases from J, the junction contained 6 bases not matched to a gene. The CDR3 sequence: CASSMGQFGQPQHF. For the CDR3, the DNA is TGTGCCAGTAGTATGGGACAGTTCGGACAGCCCCAGCATTTT.

Many counts were recorded for this clonotype. The V call is TRBV12-3 or TRBV12-4, the J call TRBJ1-1, with TRBD1 identical over 10 bases. There are 16 residues in the CDR3. V was clipped by 3 bases and J by 2 bases; unmatched bases: 6. For the CDR3, the DNA is TGTGCCAGCAGTTTTGCCCGGGACAGGGGAAACACTGAAGCTTTCTTT. Translation: CASSFARDRGNTEAFF.

This clonotype was counted ten times or more. CDR3 loop: CASSQRDGPYEQYF. As DNA, the CDR3 is TGTGCCAGCAGCCAAAGGGACGGCCCCTACGAGCAGTACTTC. The rearrangement joins TRBV7-9 to TRBJ2-7; D tentatively reads TRBD1 or TRBD2 (5 bases each). Trimming left V 5 bases short and J 2 bases short, with 13 bases between. This CDR3 region has 14 residues. The V gene's germline CDR1 is SEHNR and CDR2 FQNEAQ (reference sequence).

The CDR3 DNA sequence: TGTGCCAGCAGCTCGCTAAGCGGGAGAACCTACGAGCAGTACTTC. Its protein is CASSSLSGRTYEQYF. The V call is TRBV7-9, the J call TRBJ2-7, with 8 nucleotides matching TRBD2. With V trimmed by 4 bases and J by 2 bases, 7 bases remained unmatched. Germline V gene sequence: CDR1 SEHNR, CDR2 FQNEAQ (reference sequence). This CDR3 spans 15 amino acids.

V gene TRBV13 combines with J gene TRBJ2-3; maybe TRBD1 (5 bases). The CDR3 contains 16 residues. The V end lost 2 bases, the J end lost 4 bases, and 16 bases lay between the germline ends. Germline CDR1 reads PRHDT; CDR2 reads FYEKMQ (reference sequence). The CDR3 coding sequence is TGTGCCAGCAGCTTAAGCGCCCAAGACAGTGCAGATACGCAGTATTTT. It is translated as CASSLSAQDSADTQYF. The full variable domain, rest sourced from reference TRBV13 and TRBJ2-3, is AAGVIQSPRHLIKEKRETATLKCYPIPRHDTVYWYQQGPGQDPQFLISFYEKMQSDKGSIPDRFSAQQFSDYHSELNMSSLELGDSALYFCASSLSAQDSADTQYFGPGTRLTVL.

This clonotype was seen many times. The chain carries TRBV9 and TRBJ2-3, with 8 bases lining up with TRBD1. The CDR3 contains 16 residues. Trimming at V came to 2 bases and at J to 0 bases, leaving 5 bases not matched to a gene. Germline loops: CDR1 SGDLS, CDR2 YYNGEE. CDR3 in DNA: TGTGCCAGCAGCGTTGGGACAGGTACTAGCACAGATACGCAGTATTTT. This encodes CASSVGTGTSTDTQYF.

The chain is built from TRBV4-1 and TRBJ2-1, with D uncertain. CDR1 and CDR2 from the germline V gene are MGHRA and YSYEKL. This CDR3 contains 16 residues. V lost 1 base, J lost 0 bases, and 10 bases lay in between. CDR3 protein: CASSQVEGSSYNEQFF. CDR3 coding DNA: TGCGCCAGCAGCCAAGTAGAAGGCAGCTCCTACAATGAGCAGTTCTTC.

This clonotype was counted only a few times. V is TRBV20-1 and J is TRBJ2-7; weak D call: TRBD2 (6 bases). The CDR3 is made up of 14 amino acids. Trimming removed 2 bases at V and 4 bases at J, with 15 bases between. Per the germline V gene, CDR1 is DFQATT and CDR2 is SNEGSKA (reference sequence). The CDR3 DNA follows: TGCAGTGCTAGAATACGGGGGAGTAATTACGAGCAGTACTTC. This encodes CSARIRGSNYEQYF.

Comments on this clonotype: Sequence at one end of the junction differs from germline and may be a read error. The chain joins TRBV5-4 to TRBJ2-4, with a weak D call TRBD2 (7 bases). Germline V gene sequence: CDR1 SGHNT, CDR2 YYREEE (reference sequence). CDR3 size: 13 residues. The CDR3 loop reads CASSWGGGGAQDF. The CDR3 nucleotides are TGTGCCAGCAGCTGGGGGGGGGGCGGCGCCCAAGACTTC.

The chain carries TRBV6-2 or TRBV6-3 and TRBJ2-5, with unresolved D. The V gene's germline CDR1 is MNHEY and CDR2 SVGEGT. This CDR3 comprises 14 residues. The V end was cut by 6 bases, the J end by 1 base, with 12 bases between. DNA for the CDR3: TGTGCCAGCAGCCCCCCGAGCCGCCAAGAGACCCAGTACTTC. Protein sequence: CASSPPSRQETQYF.

Many counts were recorded for this clonotype. The chain couples TRBV6-5 to TRBJ1-1, with D uncertain. CDR3 length equals 13 residues. From germline, CDR1 is MNHEY and CDR2 SVGAGI. V lost 5 bases and J lost 2, with 9 bases in between. The CDR3 reads CASSRHLNTEAFF. The CDR3, as DNA: TGTGCCAGCAGTCGACATCTAAACACTGAAGCTTTCTTT.

V is TRBV27 and J is TRBJ2-7; possibly TRBD2 for D (6 bases). V was pared by 8 bases and J by 0 bases, with 14 bases between. Germline V CDR1 and CDR2: MNHEY, SMNVEV (reference sequence). The CDR3 totals 14 residues. The CDR3 DNA sequence: TGTGCCAGCTGTCCGGCGGGGAGCTCCTACGAGCAGTACTTC. Encoded protein: CASCPAGSSYEQYF.

This rearrangement joins TRBV6-5 to TRBJ2-5; TRBD2 matches 11 bases. This CDR3 is 15 amino acids long. The V and J ends lost 7 bases and 4 bases, in that order; junction bases with no gene match: 8. Germline loops: CDR1 MNHEY, CDR2 SVGAGI. CDR3 protein: CASTTLAGVGETQYF. DNA of the CDR3: TGTGCCAGCACCACACTAGCGGGAGTTGGAGAGACCCAGTACTTC.

Notes on this clonotype: A single base separates this from a much larger clone, so it may be a read error. The chain recombines TRBV4-1 with TRBJ1-5; D is unresolved. CDR3 size: 13 residues. CDR1 MGHRA and CDR2 YSYEKL come from the germline V gene. The CDR3 bases are TGCGCCAGCAGCCAAGGTAGCAGTCAGCCCCAGCATTTT. Protein product: CASSQGSSQPQHF.

Worth noting for this clonotype: With a much larger clone just one base away, this may be a read error. The V call is TRBV28, the J call TRBJ2-4; D is unclear. The germline V gene encodes CDR1 MDHEN and CDR2 SYDVKM. CDR3 length: 14 residues. This chain's CDR3 is CASSGLAANNIQYF. CDR3 coding DNA: TGTGCCAGCAGCGGGTTGGCGGCCAATAACATTCAGTACTTC. Supplemented by reference TRBV28 and TRBJ2-4, the full variable domain reads DVKVTQSSRYLVKRTGEKVFLECVQDMDHENMFWYRQDPGLGLRLIYFSYDVKMKEKGDIPEGYSVSREKKERFSLILESASTNQTSMYLCASSGLAANNIQYFGAGTRLSVL.

This clonotype was picked up many times. The chain carries TRBV7-9 and TRBJ2-7, with TRBD1 matching over 7 bases. The V and J ends lost 5 bases and 2 bases, in that order; junction bases with no gene match: 12. The CDR3 consists of 16 residues. In germline, CDR1 is SEHNR, CDR2 FQNEAQ (reference sequence). The CDR3 DNA reads TGTGCCAGCAGCCCCACGTCGGGACAGACTACCTACGAGCAGTACTTC. It yields the protein CASSPTSGQTTYEQYF.

The CDR3, as DNA: TGTGCCAGCAGCCAATTCGGTATCCCAGGTACGCAGTATTTT. This encodes CASSQFGIPGTQYF. V gene TRBV14 combines with J gene TRBJ2-3; no reliable D call. Trimming removed 2 bases at V and 8 bases at J, with 14 bases between. Germline V gene data show CDR1 as SGHDN and CDR2 as FVKESK. CDR3 length equals 14 residues.

V and J are TRBV13 and TRBJ2-7; 10 positions agree with TRBD2. V trimming: 4 bases; J trimming: 2 bases; junction bases outside the gene matches: 5. CDR1 and CDR2 (germline): PRHDT, FYEKMQ (reference sequence). This CDR3 comprises 15 residues. DNA of the CDR3: TGTGCCAGCAGCTCACTAGCGGGGTCCGCCTACGAGCAGTACTTC. Translating gives CASSSLAGSAYEQYF.

This clonotype was seen a few times. J is TRBJ1-5 and V is TRBV6-6; no reliable D call. The V gene's germline CDR1 is MNHNY and CDR2 SVGAGI (reference sequence). This CDR3 has 13 residues. Trimming cost V 10 bases and J 4 bases, with 14 bases left between them. The CDR3 reads CATRWSMNQPQHF. CDR3 bases: TGTGCCACCCGGTGGAGTATGAATCAGCCCCAGCATTTT.

The rearrangement joins TRBV19 to TRBJ2-3; D gene unclear. Deletions cut 5 bases from V and 1 base from J, with 7 bases between. Germline lookup yields CDR1 LNHDA and CDR2 SQIVND (reference sequence). CDR3 length equals 13 residues. CDR3 sequence: CASSVIRTDTQYF. The CDR3 DNA follows: TGTGCCAGTAGTGTGATCCGCACAGATACGCAGTATTTT.

This clonotype appeared a few times. In DNA form, the CDR3 reads TGCAGTGCGGGGGACCGAGCCACCTCCTACGAGCAGTACTTC. Translated: CSAGDRATSYEQYF. This chain links TRBV20-1 with TRBJ2-7, with D possibly being TRBD1 or TRBD2 (5 bases each). The germline V gene has CDR1 DFQATT and CDR2 SNEGSKA (reference sequence). This CDR3 region has 14 residues. Between the trimmed V and J ends, which lost 6 bases and 0 bases, there was a span of 15 bases.

This clonotype was detected only a few times. V and J are TRBV3-1 and TRBJ2-6, with 7 bases that match TRBD1. Germline assignment: CDR1 LGHDT and CDR2 YNNKEL (reference sequence). The V and J ends lost 3 bases and 3 bases, in that order; junction bases with no gene match: 8. The CDR3 extends over 17 amino acids. The CDR3 DNA reads TGTGCCAGCAGCCACGACCCTACAGGGGTTGGGGCCAACGTCCTGACTTTC. It encodes CASSHDPTGVGANVLTF.

V usage is TRBV30 and J usage is TRBJ1-5, with 10 bases identical to TRBD1. CDR1 GTSNPN and CDR2 SVGIG come from the germline V gene (reference sequence). Trimming cost V 2 bases and J 6 bases; bases outside gene matches: 4. The CDR3 totals 14 residues. This CDR3 reads CAWSFGTGVQPQHF. The CDR3 DNA reads as TGTGCCTGGAGTTTTGGGACAGGGGTTCAGCCCCAGCATTTT.

On this clonotype itself: A much bigger clone sits one base away, suggesting this may be a read error. The V call is TRBV7-2, the J call TRBJ2-7; D is ambiguous. V was pared by 4 bases and J by 2 bases, with 12 bases between. Germline lookup yields CDR1 SGHTA and CDR2 FQGNSA. There are 14 residues in the CDR3. CDR3 protein: CASSSYPGAYEQYF. The CDR3 DNA is TGTGCCAGCAGCTCCTACCCCGGTGCCTACGAGCAGTACTTC.

Ten or more counts support this clonotype. The chain couples TRBV9 to TRBJ1-4; TRBD1 agrees at 10 bases. Unmatched junction bases numbered 4, after V lost 0 bases and J lost 8 bases. The CDR3 covers 15 residues. CDR1 and CDR2 from the germline V gene are SGDLS and YYNGEE. CDR3 bases: TGTGCCAGCAGCGTAGACGGGACAGGGGTGGAAAAACTGTTTTTT. It encodes CASSVDGTGVEKLFF.

This clonotype has at least ten counts. CDR3 DNA sequence: TGTGCCAGCTCGCCCCGGGACAGGGTTTATCACGAGCAGTACTTC. This encodes CASSPRDRVYHEQYF. The rearrangement joins TRBV18 to TRBJ2-7, with TRBD1 identical over 9 bases. The CDR3 is 15 residues long. After removal of 6 bases from V and 5 bases from J, the junction contained 11 bases not matched to a gene. Germline V gives CDR1 KGHSH, CDR2 LQKENI.